One and the same sample provided the 6 T cell receptor beta chains below, sequenced in a study of blood T cell repertoires in COVID-19. This table comes from immunoSEQ multiplex PCR, and its TCRdb copy is limited to in-frame clones, with some not included. The sample lists around 200,000 clones, around 91% occurring once. Sequencing was performed on peripheral blood. These receptors were obtained from a man in his forties or fifties with acute or convalescent COVID-19.

CDR3 bases: TGCGCCAGCAGCCAACTCACCCACCGGGACAGGGGAGGGCGGAACATTCAGTACTTC. Its translation is CASSQLTHRDRGGRNIQYF. The chain joins TRBV4-1 to TRBJ2-4; 10 bases agree with TRBD1. After removal of 2 bases from V and 7 bases from J, the junction contained 17 bases not matched to a gene. From germline, CDR1 is MGHRA and CDR2 YSYEKL. CDR3 size: 19 residues.

V is TRBV5-4 and J is TRBJ2-1; TRBD2 matches at 12 bases. This CDR3 contains 16 residues. The V gene end was trimmed by 2 bases and the J gene end by 5 bases; junction bases not matched to a gene: 5. Germline assignment: CDR1 SGHNT and CDR2 YYREEE (reference sequence). The CDR3 nucleotides read TGTGCCAGCAGCTTCCTAGCGGGAGGGCTAAACAATGAGCAGTTCTTC. Protein: CASSFLAGGLNNEQFF.

The gene calls are TRBV27 and TRBJ1-2; D is undetermined. CDR1 and CDR2 (germline): MNHEY, SMNVEV (reference sequence). The CDR3 extends over 12 amino acids. The ends were cut back, 3 bases at V and 8 bases at J, with 10 bases in the middle. The CDR3 DNA is TGTGCCAGCAGTTTTGAAGGAGGGGGCTACACCTTC. This encodes CASSFEGGGYTF.

This clone was found once. Written as DNA, the CDR3 is TGTGCCAGCAGCTTTCGGACATCCATGAACACTGAAGCTTTCTTT. Its translation: CASSFRTSMNTEAFF. The chain employs TRBV7-2 and TRBJ1-1, with a tentative D call TRBD1 (5 bases). Germline values: CDR1 SGHTA, CDR2 FQGNSA. CDR3 length: 15 amino acids. Trimming shortened V by 3 bases and J by 0 bases, and 11 bases separated the two germline ends.

This clone was detected once. The chain is built from TRBV5-5 and TRBJ2-3; no clear D gene. V gave up 2 bases and J gave up 2 bases, with 3 bases separating them. The germline V gene encodes CDR1 SGHKS and CDR2 YYEKEE (reference sequence). The CDR3 spans 12 residues. The CDR3 sequence: CASSFYTDTQYF. CDR3 nucleotides: TGTGCCAGCAGCTTTTACACAGATACGCAGTATTTT.

The chain combines TRBV11-2 with TRBJ2-7; TRBD2 agrees at 10 bases. Germline CDR1 SGHAT, CDR2 FQNNGV. V lost 5 bases to trimming and J lost 0 bases; unmatched junction nucleotides: 7. The CDR3 loop spans 16 amino acids. CDR3 in DNA: TGTGCCAGCAGCCGGATTAGCGGGAGGAGCTCCTACGAGCAGTACTTC. This encodes CASSRISGRSSYEQYF.